Shown below are 14 T cell receptor beta chains from a single sample sequenced in a study of shared clonotypes between healthy human individuals. Naivety among CD8 cells was defined by CD45RO negativity and positive CCR7 selection, thereby excluding terminally differentiated effector memory CD45RA+ cells. Clones were read by immunoSEQ multiplex PCR, and TCRdb kept only the in-frame ones, dropping some. The data contain 660,000 or so clones, 95% to 97% of them singletons. The material sequenced was naive CD8+ T cells sorted from blood. The receptors stem from a woman between 25 and 40 years old in good health.

This clone was seen just once. The chain has TRBV7-8 and TRBJ2-1; 12 bases agree with TRBD2. Germline V lookup: CDR1 SGHVS, CDR2 FQNEAQ. The CDR3 spans 18 residues. V trimming: 0 bases; J trimming: 4 bases; junction bases outside the gene matches: 7. In nucleotides, the CDR3 is TGTGCCAGCAGCTTAGCACTAGCGGGAGGCCGAACGTACAATGAGCAGTTCTTC. Amino acids: CASSLALAGGRTYNEQFF. The full variable domain, with the rest looked up from reference TRBV7-8 and TRBJ2-1, is GAGVSQSPRYKVAKRGQDVALRCDPISGHVSLFWYQQALGQGPEFLTYFQNEAQLDKSGLPSDRFFAERPEGSVSTLKIQRTQQEDSAVYLCASSLALAGGRTYNEQFFGPGTRLTVL.

As for this clone: Distinct nucleotide sequences in the sample also encode this CDR3. The chain employs TRBV13 and TRBJ2-7; the D is unclear. The germline gives CDR1 PRHDT, CDR2 FYEKMQ (reference sequence). The CDR3 loop spans 12 amino acids. Trimming stripped 2 bases from V and 2 bases from J, with 4 bases between. CDR3 coding DNA: TGTGCCAGCAGCTTATCCGCCTACGAGCAGTACTTC. It encodes CASSLSAYEQYF.

This chain links TRBV5-6 with TRBJ1-2; perhaps TRBD1 as D (5 bases). Germline CDR1 and CDR2: SGHDT and YYEEEE. This CDR3 comprises 17 residues. Trimming took off 0 bases at V and 3 bases at J, with 18 bases between the two ends. Here the CDR3 DNA reads TGTGCCAGCAGCTTGGAAGCAGGGATGAGTGTCGACTATGGCTACACCTTC. Translated, it gives CASSLEAGMSVDYGYTF.

The V gene is TRBV28, the J gene TRBJ1-1, with 8 bases fitting TRBD1. V dropped 4 bases and J dropped 0; count of bases not matched to a gene: 1. This CDR3 region has 14 residues. Looked up from germline, CDR1 is MDHEN and CDR2 is SYDVKM. The CDR3 sequence: CASSWTGLNTEAFF. In DNA form, the CDR3 reads TGTGCCAGCAGTTGGACAGGGTTGAACACTGAAGCTTTCTTT.

The chain couples TRBV5-5 to TRBJ2-7, with 8 bases fitting TRBD2. With 6 bases clipped from V and 2 bases from J, the junction kept 1 base outside the gene matches. CDR3 size: 12 residues. Germline loops: CDR1 SGHKS, CDR2 YYEKEE (reference sequence). The CDR3 spells CASTGLAYEQYF. Here the CDR3 DNA reads TGTGCCAGCACGGGACTAGCCTACGAGCAGTACTTC.

The chain is built from TRBV2 and TRBJ1-5, with 10 bases identical to TRBD1. The CDR3 has 13 residues. CDR1 and CDR2 from the germline V gene are SNHLY and FYNNEI. The trim removed 7 bases at V and 7 bases at J, leaving 4 bases unmatched. CDR3 sequence (DNA): TGTGCCAGCAATGGACAGGGGGACCAGCCCCAGCATTTT. Translation gives CASNGQGDQPQHF.

The chain links TRBV19 to TRBJ2-1; D possibly corresponds to TRBD2 (5 bases). This CDR3 contains 14 residues. Germline values: CDR1 LNHDA, CDR2 SQIVND (reference sequence). Trimming pared 4 bases from V and 6 bases from J, leaving 13 bases between. Written as DNA, the CDR3 is TGTGCCAGTAGTACGCTCGCGGGTCCCAATGAGCAGTTCTTC. This translates into CASSTLAGPNEQFF.

This sequence joins TRBV2 and TRBJ2-7; the match to TRBD2 covers 11 bases. CDR3 length equals 16 residues. Losses at the gene ends were 1 base for V and 2 bases for J; bases not matched to a gene: 4. Germline V gene data show CDR1 as SNHLY and CDR2 as FYNNEI. The CDR3 loop reads CASSEVAGLAAYEQYF. The CDR3 region has the DNA TGTGCCAGCAGTGAAGTCGCGGGACTAGCGGCCTACGAGCAGTACTTC.

The V and J genes are TRBV2 and TRBJ2-7; 10 bases fit TRBD2. Trimming cost V 9 bases and J 3 bases; bases outside gene matches: 5. Germline V gene lookup returns CDR1 SNHLY and CDR2 FYNNEI. The CDR3 totals 13 residues. CDR3 nucleotides: TGTGCCAGTAATCTAGCGGGAGACTACGAGCAGTACTTC. This codes for CASNLAGDYEQYF. Supplemented by reference TRBV2 and TRBJ2-7, the full variable domain reads EPEVTQTPSHQVTQMGQEVILRCVPISNHLYFYWYRQILGQKVEFLVSFYNNEISEKSEIFDDQFSVERPDGSNFTLKIRSTKLEDSAMYFCASNLAGDYEQYFGPGTRLTVT.

J is TRBJ2-2 and V is TRBV9; 10 bases match TRBD1. The CDR3 covers 17 residues. Germline CDR1 SGDLS, CDR2 YYNGEE. The ends lost 0 bases at V and 7 bases at J; junction bases unmatched: 9. CDR3 DNA sequence: TGTGCCAGCAGCGTAGAGAGAGGGGACAGGGGAATCGGGGAGCTGTTTTTT. Translating gives CASSVERGDRGIGELFF.

The J gene is TRBJ1-1, the V gene TRBV28; 7 nucleotides match TRBD1. CDR3 size: 12 residues. CDR1 and CDR2 from the germline V gene are MDHEN and SYDVKM. V lost 3 bases, J lost 8 bases, and 3 bases stayed unmatched. As DNA, the CDR3 is TGTGCCAGCAGTTTCTTGGGACAGGAAGCTTTCTTT. Its protein product is CASSFLGQEAFF.

The chain couples TRBV29-1 to TRBJ2-3; D uncertain. The CDR3 has 15 residues. Trimming cost V 0 bases and J 3 bases, with 13 bases left between them. Germline assignment: CDR1 SQVTM and CDR2 ANQGSEA. The CDR3 DNA reads as TGCAGCGTTGAAGACTGGGTTGCGGATACAGATACGCAGTATTTT. Translated, it gives CSVEDWVADTDTQYF.

The chain joins TRBV29-1 to TRBJ2-1; 8 nucleotides line up with TRBD2. This CDR3 is 13 amino acids long. Germline CDR1 SQVTM, CDR2 ANQGSEA. J lost 6 bases, V lost 6 bases, and 7 bases had no gene match. The CDR3 nucleotides are TGCAGCGTAGGAACCGGGACTAGCAATGAGCAGTTCTTC. The encoded protein is CSVGTGTSNEQFF.

This clone was picked up one time. The V and J genes are TRBV28 and TRBJ2-1; no clear D gene. In germline, CDR1 is MDHEN, CDR2 SYDVKM. The CDR3 covers 13 residues. The germline V and J ends were trimmed by 6 bases and 3 bases, with 9 bases remaining between them. The chain's CDR3 is CASRQGLYNEQFF. Written as DNA, the CDR3 is TGTGCCAGCAGGCAAGGTCTCTACAATGAGCAGTTCTTC.